This is a list of T cell receptor beta chains from one sample in a study of T cell responses to AZD1222 COVID-19 vaccine. Profiling relied on immunoSEQ multiplex PCR, and the TCRdb table lists in-frame clones only, not all of them. The table has 140,000 or so clones, roughly 91% seen once; the top ten hold approximately 2%. Sequences were derived from peripheral blood, sampled 28 days after the second AZD1222 dose. Every receptor here comes from an adult who received the AZD1222 COVID-19 vaccine. The CDR3 runs from the conserved cysteine through the conserved F or W. D genes are given only for firm matches. A clone size is listed for some rows: how often the clone was seen (once, few, many), or a class if it is expanded.

v_call	clone_size	d_call	j_call	cdr3_aa	cdr3_nt
TRBV7-9	-	-	TRBJ1-5	CASSFYEDQPQHF	TGTGCCAGCAGCTTTTATGAGGATCAGCCCCAGCATTTT
TRBV12-3/TRBV12-4	-	TRBD1	TRBJ1-1	CATRGQPSVAAFF	TGTGCCACCCGGGGACAGCCCTCTGTAGCGGCTTTCTTT
TRBV19	-	-	TRBJ2-2	CASSIAQSTGELFF	TGTGCCAGTAGTATCGCCCAGAGCACCGGGGAGCTGTTTTTT
TRBV7-9	-	-	TRBJ1-2	CASSYQTGADGYTF	TGTGCCAGCAGCTATCAGACGGGGGCTGATGGCTACACCTTC
TRBV20-1	-	-	TRBJ1-1	CSALPNTEAFF	TGCAGTGCCCTGCCAAACACTGAAGCTTTCTTT
TRBV28	-	-	TRBJ2-2	CASSLLSQNTGELFF	TGTGCCAGCAGTTTACTTTCCCAGAACACCGGGGAGCTGTTTTTT
TRBV7-2	-	TRBD1	TRBJ1-2	CASSRRDSSYTF	TGTGCCAGCAGCAGGAGGGACAGTAGCTACACCTTC
TRBV5-1	-	-	TRBJ2-3	CASSLGDTQYF	TGCGCCAGCAGCTTGGGAGATACGCAGTATTTT
TRBV25-1	-	-	TRBJ1-2	CASSEISYGYTF	TGTGCCAGCAGTGAGATCAGCTATGGCTACACCTTC
TRBV20-1	-	TRBD1	TRBJ1-6	CSASETGANSPLHF	TGCAGTGCTAGTGAGACAGGGGCCAATTCACCCCTCCACTTT
TRBV19	-	TRBD1	TRBJ2-7	CASSVNRGLGGEQYF	TGTGCCAGTAGTGTGAACAGGGGGCTCGGTGGTGAGCAGTACTTC
TRBV3-1/TRBV3-2	many	TRBD1	TRBJ1-4	CASSTRDRGEKLFF	TGTGCCAGCAGCACCCGGGACAGGGGTGAAAAACTGTTTTTT
TRBV6-1	-	TRBD1	TRBJ2-3	CASSDSLGTGGSDTQYF	TGTGCCAGCAGTGATTCCCTCGGGACAGGGGGTTCAGATACGCAGTATTTT
TRBV18	-	-	TRBJ1-6	CASSQDKYNSPLHF	TGTGCCAGCTCACAGGACAAGTATAATTCACCCCTCCACTTT
TRBV19	-	TRBD1	TRBJ1-1	CASSRGQRPTEAFF	TGTGCCAGTAGTAGGGGACAGAGGCCCACTGAAGCTTTCTTT
TRBV6-6	-	TRBD1	TRBJ1-5	CASSPGQVRSNQPQHF	TGTGCCAGCAGTCCAGGACAGGTCCGTAGCAATCAGCCCCAGCATTTT
TRBV7-2	-	TRBD1	TRBJ2-7	CASSLGHRGYEQYF	TGTGCCAGCAGCTTAGGTCACAGGGGGTACGAGCAGTACTTC
TRBV20-1	-	-	TRBJ2-1	CSASWWAPGRDEQFF	TGCAGTGCTAGTTGGTGGGCTCCGGGAAGGGATGAGCAGTTCTTC
TRBV2	-	-	TRBJ1-5	CASSAQGGNQPQHF	TGTGCCAGCAGTGCACAGGGCGGGAATCAGCCCCAGCATTTT
TRBV2	once	TRBD1	TRBJ2-7	CASRKGQGSYEQYF	TGTGCCAGCAGGAAAGGACAGGGGTCCTACGAGCAGTACTTC
TRBV6-1	-	TRBD1	TRBJ1-2	CASSEVKGAIDGYTF	TGTGCCAGCAGTGAAGTTAAGGGGGCGATAGATGGCTACACCTTC
TRBV10-3	-	-	TRBJ1-1	CAISEKATGNTEAFF	TGTGCCATCAGTGAGAAGGCGACAGGGAACACTGAAGCTTTCTTT
TRBV15	-	-	TRBJ2-7	CATSRDYGTGGGYF	TGTGCCACCAGCAGAGATTACGGCACAGGAGGGGGGTACTTC
TRBV7-3	many	-	TRBJ1-1	CASKGPGTEAFF	TGTGCCTCCAAAGGTCCGGGAACTGAAGCTTTCTTT
TRBV3-1/TRBV3-2	once	-	TRBJ1-1	CASSQDVGNTEAFF	TGTGCCAGCAGCCAAGATGTGGGGAACACTGAAGCTTTCTTT
TRBV15	-	TRBD1	TRBJ2-7	CATSNRDSSYEQYF	TGTGCCACCAGCAACCGGGACAGCTCCTACGAGCAGTACTTC
TRBV12-3/TRBV12-4	-	-	TRBJ1-5	CASRLGGGSQHF	TGTGCCAGCAGGCTGGGGGGGGGATCCCAGCATTTT
TRBV30	-	TRBD2	TRBJ2-3	CAWSTRTSGGAGDTQYF	TGTGCCTGGAGTACTCGGACTAGCGGGGGGGCCGGGGATACGCAGTATTTT
TRBV5-6	-	-	TRBJ1-1	CASSPQRLNTEAFF	TGTGCCAGCAGCCCGCAACGACTGAACACTGAAGCTTTCTTT
TRBV6-5	-	-	TRBJ2-1	CASSSQRGRPYNEQFF	TGTGCCAGCAGTTCCCAGCGCGGCCGCCCCTACAATGAGCAGTTCTTC
TRBV11-1	-	TRBD1	TRBJ2-5	CASSSPGQTYQETQYF	TGTGCCAGCAGCTCACCGGGACAGACGTACCAAGAGACCCAGTACTTC
TRBV6-5	-	-	TRBJ1-2	CASSYDGVYYTF	TGTGCCAGCAGTTACGACGGAGTCTACTACACCTTC
TRBV6-1	-	TRBD1	TRBJ1-1	CASSSRGDGTEAFF	TGTGCCAGCAGTTCCAGGGGGGACGGCACTGAAGCTTTCTTT
TRBV12-5	-	-	TRBJ1-3	CASGLSDSSYGNTIYF	TGTGCTAGTGGTTTGTCAGATTCTTCTTATGGAAACACCATATATTTT
TRBV3-1/TRBV3-2	-	TRBD1	TRBJ1-6	CASSQGDRGASPLHF	TGTGCCAGCAGCCAAGGGGACAGGGGGGCTTCACCCCTCCACTTT
TRBV5-5	-	TRBD1	TRBJ1-6	CASSFLGGQGNSPLHF	TGTGCCAGCAGCTTTTTGGGGGGACAGGGAAATTCACCCCTCCACTTT
TRBV3-1/TRBV3-2	-	TRBD2	TRBJ2-1	CASSQDWTSGGKEQFF	TGTGCCAGCAGCCAAGATTGGACTAGCGGGGGGAAAGAGCAGTTCTTC
TRBV5-5	-	-	TRBJ1-5	CASSSGRQPQHF	TGTGCCAGCAGCTCGGGTCGGCAGCCCCAGCATTTT
TRBV7-2	-	-	TRBJ1-1	CASSLALAGGTEAFF	TGTGCCAGCAGCTTAGCGCTTGCGGGGGGCACTGAAGCTTTCTTT
TRBV5-1	-	-	TRBJ1-1	CASSTGVRAENTEAFF	TGCGCCAGCAGCACCGGCGTGAGGGCAGAGAACACTGAAGCTTTCTTT
TRBV7-9	-	-	TRBJ2-7	CASSSPDRLSYEQYF	TGTGCCAGCAGCTCACCCGACAGGCTCTCCTACGAGCAGTACTTC
TRBV5-5	-	TRBD2	TRBJ2-4	CASSLATGLAGGVAKNIQYF	TGTGCCAGCAGCTTGGCGACGGGACTAGCGGGAGGAGTAGCCAAAAACATTCAGTACTTC
TRBV6-5	once	TRBD1	TRBJ1-1	CASSQQGFAAFF	TGTGCCAGCAGTCAACAGGGGTTCGCGGCTTTCTTT